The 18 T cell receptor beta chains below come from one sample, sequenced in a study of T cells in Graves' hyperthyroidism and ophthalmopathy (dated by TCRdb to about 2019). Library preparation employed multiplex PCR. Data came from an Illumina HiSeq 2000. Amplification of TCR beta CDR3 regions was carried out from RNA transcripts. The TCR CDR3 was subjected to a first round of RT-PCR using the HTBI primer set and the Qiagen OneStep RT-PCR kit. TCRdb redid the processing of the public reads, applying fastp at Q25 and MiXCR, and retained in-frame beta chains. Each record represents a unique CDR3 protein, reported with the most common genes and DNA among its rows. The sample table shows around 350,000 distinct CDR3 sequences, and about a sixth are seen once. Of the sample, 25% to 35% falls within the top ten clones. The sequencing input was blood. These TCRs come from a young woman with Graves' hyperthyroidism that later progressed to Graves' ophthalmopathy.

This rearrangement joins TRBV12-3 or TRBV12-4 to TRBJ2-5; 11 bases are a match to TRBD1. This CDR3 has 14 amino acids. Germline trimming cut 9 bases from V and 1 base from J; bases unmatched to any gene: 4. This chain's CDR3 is CARDRGPLQETQYF. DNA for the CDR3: TGTGCCAGGGACAGGGGGCCCCTCCAAGAGACCCAGTACTTC.

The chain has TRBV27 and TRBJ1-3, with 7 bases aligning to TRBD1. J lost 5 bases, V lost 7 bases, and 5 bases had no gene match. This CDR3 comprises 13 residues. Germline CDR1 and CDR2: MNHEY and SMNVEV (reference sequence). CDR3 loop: CASMPGGRNTIYF. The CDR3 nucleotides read TGTGCCAGCATGCCAGGGGGGCGAAACACCATATATTTT.

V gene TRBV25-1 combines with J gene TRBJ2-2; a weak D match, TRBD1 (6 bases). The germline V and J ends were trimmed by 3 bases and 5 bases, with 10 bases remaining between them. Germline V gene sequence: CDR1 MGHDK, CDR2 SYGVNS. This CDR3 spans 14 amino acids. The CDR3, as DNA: TGTGCCAGCAGTGATTACAGGGTTACCGGGGAGCTGTTTTTT. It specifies CASSDYRVTGELFF.

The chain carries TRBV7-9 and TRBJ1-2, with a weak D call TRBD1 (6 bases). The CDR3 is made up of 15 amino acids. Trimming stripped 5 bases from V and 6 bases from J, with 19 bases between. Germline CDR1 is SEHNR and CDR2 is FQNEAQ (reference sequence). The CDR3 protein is CASSPTQGSLHGYTF. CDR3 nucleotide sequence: TGTGCCAGCAGCCCAACCCAGGGGTCCCTTCATGGCTACACCTTC.

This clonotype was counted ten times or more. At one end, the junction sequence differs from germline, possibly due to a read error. In nucleotides, the CDR3 is TGTGCTAGCAGCTCCGGAAGAGGAGAAAAACTGTTTTTT. It codes for CASSSGRGEKLFF. V usage is TRBV7-7 and J usage is TRBJ1-4; D is unresolved. The germline V gene has CDR1 SSHAT and CDR2 FNYEAQ (reference sequence). The CDR3 extends over 13 amino acids.

For the CDR3, the DNA is TGTGCCAGCAGCCGGGGCGGGGGCGAGAGAAAGTATGGCTACACCTTC. As protein: CASSRGGGERKYGYTF. This chain links TRBV5-6 with TRBJ1-2; tentative D call: TRBD1 (6 bases). Germline V CDR1 and CDR2: SGHDT, YYEEEE. V was trimmed by 4 bases and J by 5 bases, leaving 21 bases between them. This CDR3 region has 16 residues.

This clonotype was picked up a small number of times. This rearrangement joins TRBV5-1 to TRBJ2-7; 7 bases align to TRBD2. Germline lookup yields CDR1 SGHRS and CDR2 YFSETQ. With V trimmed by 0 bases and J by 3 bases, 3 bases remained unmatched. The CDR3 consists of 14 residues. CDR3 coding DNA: TGCGCCAGCAGCTTGGCCGGACTAGACTACGAGCAGTACTTC. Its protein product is CASSLAGLDYEQYF.

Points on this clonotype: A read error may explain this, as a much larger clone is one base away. The CDR3 here is CAASPEAPSNQPQHF. The CDR3 DNA sequence: TGTGCCGCTTCCCCGGAGGCCCCTAGCAATCAGCCCCAGCATTTT. The chain has TRBV2 and TRBJ1-5, with D uncertain. The CDR3 runs 15 residues. Germline V lookup: CDR1 SNHLY, CDR2 FYNNEI. V was trimmed by 11 bases and J by 0 bases, leaving 17 bases between them.

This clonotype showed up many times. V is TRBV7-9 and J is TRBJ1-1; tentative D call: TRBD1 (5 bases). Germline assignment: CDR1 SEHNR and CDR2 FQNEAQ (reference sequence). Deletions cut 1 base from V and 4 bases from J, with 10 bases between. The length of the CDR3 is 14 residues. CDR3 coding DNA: TGTGCCAGCAGCTTAGAAGGCAGGGCCACTGAAGCTTTCTTT. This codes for CASSLEGRATEAFF.

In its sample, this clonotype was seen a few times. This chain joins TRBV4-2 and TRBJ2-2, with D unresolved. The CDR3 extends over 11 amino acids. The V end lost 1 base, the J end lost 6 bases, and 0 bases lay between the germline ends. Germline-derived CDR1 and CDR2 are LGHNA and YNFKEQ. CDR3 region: CASSQAGELFF. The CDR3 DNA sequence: TGTGCCAGCAGCCAAGCCGGGGAGCTGTTTTTT.

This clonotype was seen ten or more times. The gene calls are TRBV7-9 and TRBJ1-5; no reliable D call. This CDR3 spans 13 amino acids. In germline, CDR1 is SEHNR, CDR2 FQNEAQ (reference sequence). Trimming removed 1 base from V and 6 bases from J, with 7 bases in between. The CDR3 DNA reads TGTGCCAGCAGCTTAGGTGACCGTCAGCCCCAGCATTTT. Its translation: CASSLGDRQPQHF.

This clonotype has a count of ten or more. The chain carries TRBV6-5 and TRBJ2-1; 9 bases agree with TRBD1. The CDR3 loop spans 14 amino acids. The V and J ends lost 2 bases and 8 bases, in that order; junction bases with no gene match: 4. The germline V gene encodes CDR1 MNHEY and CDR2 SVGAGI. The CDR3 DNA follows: TGTGCCAGCAGTTACGTACAGGGGGCTGATGAGCAGTTCTTC. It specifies CASSYVQGADEQFF.

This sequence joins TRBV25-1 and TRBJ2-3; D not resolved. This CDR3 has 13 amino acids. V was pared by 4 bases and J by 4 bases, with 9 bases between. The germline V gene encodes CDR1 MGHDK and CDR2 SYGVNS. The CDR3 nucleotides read TGTGCCAGCAGTGCTCAGACTGCAGATACGCAGTATTTT. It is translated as CASSAQTADTQYF.

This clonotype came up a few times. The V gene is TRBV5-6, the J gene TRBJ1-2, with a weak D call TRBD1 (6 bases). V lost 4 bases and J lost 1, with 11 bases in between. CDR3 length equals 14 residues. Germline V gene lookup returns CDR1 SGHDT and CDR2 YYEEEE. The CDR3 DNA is TGTGCCAGCAGCCTCGAGGGGGATAACTATGGCTACACCTTC. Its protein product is CASSLEGDNYGYTF.

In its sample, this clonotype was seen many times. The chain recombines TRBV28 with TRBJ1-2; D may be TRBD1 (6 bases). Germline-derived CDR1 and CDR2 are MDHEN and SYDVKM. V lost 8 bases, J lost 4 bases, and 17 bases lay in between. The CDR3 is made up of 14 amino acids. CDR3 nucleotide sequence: TGTGCCAGCTCGTTCGACAGGCGCGCCTATGGCTACACCTTC. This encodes CASSFDRRAYGYTF.

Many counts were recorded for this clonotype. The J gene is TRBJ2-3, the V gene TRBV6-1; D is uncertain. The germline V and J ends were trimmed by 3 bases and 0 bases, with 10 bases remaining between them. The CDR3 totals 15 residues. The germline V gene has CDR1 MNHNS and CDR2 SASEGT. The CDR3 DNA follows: TGTGCCAGCAGTGATGACGCGGTGAGCACAGATACGCAGTATTTT. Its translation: CASSDDAVSTDTQYF.

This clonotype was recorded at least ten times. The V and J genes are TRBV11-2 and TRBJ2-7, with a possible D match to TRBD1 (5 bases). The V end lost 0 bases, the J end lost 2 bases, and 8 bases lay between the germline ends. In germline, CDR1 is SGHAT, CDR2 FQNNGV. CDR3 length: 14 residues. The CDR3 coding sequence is TGTGCCAGCAGCTTAGAGGCAGGGACCTACGAGCAGTACTTC. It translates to CASSLEAGTYEQYF. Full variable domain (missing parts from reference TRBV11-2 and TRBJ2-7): EAGVAQSPRYKIIEKRQSVAFWCNPISGHATLYWYQQILGQGPKLLIQFQNNGVVDDSQLPKDRFSAERLKGVDSTLKIQPAKLEDSAVYLCASSLEAGTYEQYFGPGTRLTVT.

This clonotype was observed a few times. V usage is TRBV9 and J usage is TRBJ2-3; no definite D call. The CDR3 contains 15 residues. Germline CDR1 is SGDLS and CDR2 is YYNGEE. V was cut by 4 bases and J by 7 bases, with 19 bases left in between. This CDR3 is CASSPDPPFRNTQYF. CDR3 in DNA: TGTGCCAGCAGCCCCGATCCACCCTTCAGAAATACGCAGTATTTT.